The source of this TCR beta chain is a study of human T cells and chemical hapten exposure. The CDR3 spans 18 residues. Trimming removed 4 bases at V and 2 bases at J, with 22 bases between. The germline V gene has CDR1 ENHRY and CDR2 SYGVKD. Time point: pre-sensitization, week 0. Treatment: therapeutic diphenylcyclopropenone sensitization with weekly scalp DPC. This clonotype was seen a handful of times. TCRdb reprocessed the RACE reads via MiXCR and lists one record per CDR3 protein. The sample shows approximately 370,000 distinct CDR3 sequences, approximately 5.8% of them seen only once. The TCR sequence derives from a woman in her late teens or twenties with alopecia areata. Some clones in this sample may be carry-over from other donors' samples. The genes are TRBV10-3 and TRBJ2-3; possible D gene TRBD1, 5 bases. This material consisted of whole blood, taken in connection with sensitization to the hapten diphenylcyclopropenone (DPC). The CDR3 sequence is CAISGAGFGMAVTDTQYF. For the CDR3, the DNA is TGTGCCATCAGTGGTGCAGGGTTCGGCATGGCGGTCACAGATACGCAGTATTTT.